The sequence of this TCR beta chain was determined in a study of blood T cell repertoires in COVID-19. Study-wide context: The samples span acute and convalescent COVID-19 from the United States, Italy and Spain. PBMCs, B-cell-depleted T cells, or T cells provided the cDNA or gDNA that made up the material.

Original data processing: From reference gene primer amplification, estimates of nucleated cell counts were derived. Libraries were prepared by immunoSEQ multiplex PCR; TCRdb keeps only in-frame clonotypes and omits some of them. V and J calls and clone size are given by that table; D and trimming were obtained from the DNA. The sample has roughly 99,000 clones; roughly 83% are singletons. With 6 bases removed from V and 8 bases from J, the gap between germline ends came to 11 bases. CDR3 length: 13 residues. The specimen was peripheral blood. The clonotype originates from a human donor in a cohort sampled during active COVID-19. This rearrangement joins TRBV12-3 or TRBV12-4 to TRBJ1-6; TRBD1 is a possible D gene (6 bases). Here the CDR3 reads CASRRSGDSPLHF. CDR3 sequence (DNA): TGTGCCAGCAGACGTTCAGGGGATTCACCCCTCCACTTT.